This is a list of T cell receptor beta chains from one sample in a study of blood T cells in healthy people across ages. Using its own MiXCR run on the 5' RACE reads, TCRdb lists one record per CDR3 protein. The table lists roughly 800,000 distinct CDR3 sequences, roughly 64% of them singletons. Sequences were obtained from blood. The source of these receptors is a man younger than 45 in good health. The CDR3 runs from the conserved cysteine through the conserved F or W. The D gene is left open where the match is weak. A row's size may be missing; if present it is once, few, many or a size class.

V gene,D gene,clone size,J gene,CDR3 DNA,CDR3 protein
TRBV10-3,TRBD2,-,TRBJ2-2,TGTGCCACTCGGGAGGGACAAATAATCACCGGGGAGCTGTTTTTT,CATREGQIITGELFF
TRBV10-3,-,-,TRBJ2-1,TGTGCCATCAGTCTAGAGTCGGGACAAAGCTCCTACAATGAGCAGTTCTTC,CAISLESGQSSYNEQFF
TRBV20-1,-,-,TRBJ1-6,TGCAGTGCTAGAGATTTCCGGACAGTGGACAATTCACCCCTCCACTTT,CSARDFRTVDNSPLHF
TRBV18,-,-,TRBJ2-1,TGTGCCAGCTCACCACCAGGGACTCTCGTCAGCTCCTACAATGAGCAGTTCTTC,CASSPPGTLVSSYNEQFF
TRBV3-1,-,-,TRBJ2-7,TGTGCCAGCAGCCAAGAGGTTAGCTCCTACGAGCAGTACTTC,CASSQEVSSYEQYF
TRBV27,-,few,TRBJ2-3,TGTGCCAGCAGTTTAGCGGTCCGGGATACGCAGTATTTT,CASSLAVRDTQYF
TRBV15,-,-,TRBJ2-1,TGTGCCACCAGCAGACCACGGGGGCCATCCTACAATGAGCAGTTCTTC,CATSRPRGPSYNEQFF
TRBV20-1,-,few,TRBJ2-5,TGCAGTGCCCGACCTGGGACTTCCCAAGAGACCCAGTACTTC,CSARPGTSQETQYF
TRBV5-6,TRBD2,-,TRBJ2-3,TGTGCCAGCAGCTTGCCGACTAGCGGGAGTGGGACGCAGTATTTT,CASSLPTSGSGTQYF
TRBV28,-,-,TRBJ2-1,TGTGCCAGCAGCTGGGACAACGTAGGGAATGAGCAGTTCTTC,CASSWDNVGNEQFF
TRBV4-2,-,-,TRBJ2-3,TGTGCCAGCAGCCAGCAAAGGGGTGACACAGATACGCAGTATTTT,CASSQQRGDTDTQYF
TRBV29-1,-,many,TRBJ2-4,TGCAGCGTTGTCCGGGGGAACATTCAGTACTTC,CSVVRGNIQYF
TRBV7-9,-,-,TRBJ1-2,TGTGCCAGCGGCATACTAGGAACCGCTAACTATGGCTACACCTTC,CASGILGTANYGYTF
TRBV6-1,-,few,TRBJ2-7,TGTGCCAGCAGGAATAGGTGGGGGACCGACGATGAGCAGTACTTC,CASRNRWGTDDEQYF
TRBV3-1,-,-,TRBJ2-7,TGTGCCAGCAGCATCCAGGACAGCTACGAGCAGTACTTC,CASSIQDSYEQYF
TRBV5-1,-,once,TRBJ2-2,TGCGCCAGCAGCCCCGTACCTAGACTGACCGGGGAGCTGTTTTTT,CASSPVPRLTGELFF
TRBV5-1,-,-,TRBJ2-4,TGCGCCAGTAAAGGGATAGCCAAAAACATTCAGTACTTC,CASKGIAKNIQYF
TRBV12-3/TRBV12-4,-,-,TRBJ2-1,TGTGCCAGCAGTTCGGACCCCGAGGCGTACAATGAGCAGTTCTTC,CASSSDPEAYNEQFF
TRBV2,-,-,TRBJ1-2,TGTGCCAGCAGTGAATTTTCAGGGAACTATGGCTACACCTTC,CASSEFSGNYGYTF
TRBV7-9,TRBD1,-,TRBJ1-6,TGTGCCAGCAGCGCCTCCGGGACAGGGGGATCACCCCTCCACTTT,CASSASGTGGSPLHF
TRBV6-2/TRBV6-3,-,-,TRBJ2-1,TGTGCCAGCAGTTTACAAGGACCGCACTACAATGAGCAGTTCTTC,CASSLQGPHYNEQFF
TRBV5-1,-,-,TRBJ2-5,TGCGCCAGCAGCTGGGCCGGGGAGTTGTATAAAGAGACCCAGTACTTC,CASSWAGELYKETQYF
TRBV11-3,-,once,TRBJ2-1,TGTGCCAGCAGCTTCATGGGCAATGAGCAGTTCTTC,CASSFMGNEQFF
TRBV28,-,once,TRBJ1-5,TGTGCCAGCAGCGACCGGCAGGGGTTAATGCAGCCCCAGCATTTT,CASSDRQGLMQPQHF
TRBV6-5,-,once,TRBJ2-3,TGTGCCAGCAGTTACTCGGTACTCCGCACAGATACGCAGTATTTT,CASSYSVLRTDTQYF
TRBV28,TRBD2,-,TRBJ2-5,TGTGCCAGCAGGGGGGGGGATCGTTTGGATGAGCAGTACTTC,CASRGGDRLDEQYF
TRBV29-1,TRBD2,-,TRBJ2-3,TGCAGCGTCCAGCGGGGGTACACAGATACGCAGTATTTT,CSVQRGYTDTQYF
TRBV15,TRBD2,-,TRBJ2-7,TGTGCCACCAGGTCCTCTAGCGGGAGACACAATGAGCAGTACTTC,CATRSSSGRHNEQYF
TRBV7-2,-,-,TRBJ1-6,TGTGCCAGCACCCTAGCGGGGAGAGAGGGTTCACCCCTCCACTTT,CASTLAGREGSPLHF
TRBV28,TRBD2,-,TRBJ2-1,TGTGCCAGCAGTTTATGGCTGACCGGGACTAGCGGGAGGGGGGGGTCCTACAATGAGCAGTTCTTC,CASSLWLTGTSGRGGSYNEQFF
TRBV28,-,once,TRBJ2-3,TGTGCCAGCAGCACCCAGGGGGGGACTGCGGGAGATACGCAGTATTTT,CASSTQGGTAGDTQYF
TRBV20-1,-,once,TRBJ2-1,TGCAGTAGCGTGTTGAGCCATGAGCAGTTCTTC,CSSVLSHEQFF
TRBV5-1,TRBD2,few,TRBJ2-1,TGCGCCAGCAGGCTCGGGACTAGTCTCGGTGAGCAGTTCTTC,CASRLGTSLGEQFF